This T cell receptor beta chain was profiled in a study of blood T cell repertoires in COVID-19. At the level of the study: There were acute and convalescent COVID-19 samples, and they came from the United States, Italy and Spain. Sources were T cells, B-cell-depleted T cells, or PBMCs; the material itself was cDNA or gDNA.

Study processing details: Researchers report that nucleated cell counts were estimated from reference gene primer amplification. Sequencing used immunoSEQ multiplex PCR; TCRdb keeps in-frame clones, though not all of them. For V, J and clone size, that table is used; D and trimming come from the DNA. Counted here are approximately 140,000 clones, 65% to 90% occurring once; the ten biggest clones make up approximately 3.5%. This clone turned up a few times. The V gene's germline CDR1 is LNHDA and CDR2 SQIVND (reference sequence). The V segment lost 6 bases and the J segment 1 base; nucleotides outside the gene matches: 8. There are 15 residues in the CDR3.

Specimen: peripheral blood. The clonotype was recovered from a man aged 65 to 85 with acute or convalescent COVID-19. The J gene is TRBJ2-7, the V gene TRBV19; TRBD2 agrees at 8 bases. The CDR3 region is CASSRLAGPSYEQYF. The DNA for the CDR3 is TGTGCCAGTAGCCGTCTAGCGGGCCCATCCTACGAGCAGTACTTC.